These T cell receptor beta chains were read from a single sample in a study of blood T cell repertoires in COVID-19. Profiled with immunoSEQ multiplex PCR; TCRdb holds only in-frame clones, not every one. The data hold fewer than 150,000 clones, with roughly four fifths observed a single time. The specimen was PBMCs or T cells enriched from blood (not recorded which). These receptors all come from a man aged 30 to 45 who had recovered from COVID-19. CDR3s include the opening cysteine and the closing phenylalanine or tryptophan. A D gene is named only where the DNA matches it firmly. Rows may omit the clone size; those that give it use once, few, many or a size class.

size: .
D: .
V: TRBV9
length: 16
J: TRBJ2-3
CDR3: CASSPRTARTTDTQYF
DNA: TGTGCCAGCAGCCCCCGGACAGCCAGAACCACAGATACGCAGTATTTT

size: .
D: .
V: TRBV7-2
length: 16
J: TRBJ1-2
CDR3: CASSLNSGRVSHGYTF
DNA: TGTGCCAGCAGCTTAAACTCGGGCAGGGTTTCCCATGGCTACACCTTC

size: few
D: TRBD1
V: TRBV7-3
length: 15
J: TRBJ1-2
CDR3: CASSLMCFDRAGYTF
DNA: TGTGCCAGCAGCTTAATGTGTTTTGACAGGGCAGGCTACACCTTC

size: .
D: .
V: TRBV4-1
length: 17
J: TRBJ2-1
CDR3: CASSHPAGSYSYNEQFF
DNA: TGCGCCAGCAGCCACCCTGCCGGGTCGTACTCCTACAATGAGCAGTTCTTC

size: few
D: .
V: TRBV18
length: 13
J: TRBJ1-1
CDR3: CASSQGQNTEAFF
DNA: TGTGCCAGCTCACAAGGACAGAACACTGAAGCTTTCTTT

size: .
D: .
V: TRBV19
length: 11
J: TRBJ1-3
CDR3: CASSPGNTIYF
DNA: TGTGCCAGTAGTCCGGGAAACACCATATATTTT

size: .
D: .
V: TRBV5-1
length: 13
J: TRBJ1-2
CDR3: CASSEFGGYGYTF
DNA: TGCGCCAGCAGCGAATTCGGGGGGTATGGCTACACCTTC

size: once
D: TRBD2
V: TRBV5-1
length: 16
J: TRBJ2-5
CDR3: CASSWTSGGAEETQYF
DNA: TGCGCCAGCAGCTGGACTAGCGGGGGGGCCGAGGAGACCCAGTACTTC

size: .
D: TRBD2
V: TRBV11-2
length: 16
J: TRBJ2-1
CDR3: CASSLDAGRGYNEQFF
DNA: TGTGCCAGCAGCTTAGACGCCGGGAGGGGTTACAATGAGCAGTTCTTC

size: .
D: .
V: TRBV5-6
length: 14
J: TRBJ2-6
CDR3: CASSSVSGANVLTF
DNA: TGTGCCAGCAGCTCAGTCTCCGGGGCCAACGTCCTGACTTTC

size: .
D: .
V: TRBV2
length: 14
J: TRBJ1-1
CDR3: CASSDGGPNTEAFF
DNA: TGTGCCAGCAGTGACGGAGGCCCGAACACTGAAGCTTTCTTT

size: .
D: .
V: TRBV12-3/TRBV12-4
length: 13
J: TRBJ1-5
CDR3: CASSFGALNPQHF
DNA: TGTGCCAGCAGTTTTGGGGCCTTAAATCCCCAGCATTTT

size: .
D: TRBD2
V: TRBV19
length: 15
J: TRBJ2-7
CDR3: CASSLGLAGIYEQYF
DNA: TGTGCCAGTAGCCTCGGACTAGCGGGGATCTACGAGCAGTACTTC

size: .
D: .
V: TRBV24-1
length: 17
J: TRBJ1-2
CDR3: CATSDPRGVEFRYGYTF
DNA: TGTGCCACCAGTGATCCTCGGGGGGTGGAGTTTAGGTATGGCTACACCTTC

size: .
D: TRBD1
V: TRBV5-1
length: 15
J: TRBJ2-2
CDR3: CASSLADRGTGELFF
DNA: TGCGCCAGCAGCTTGGCCGACAGGGGAACCGGGGAGCTGTTTTTT

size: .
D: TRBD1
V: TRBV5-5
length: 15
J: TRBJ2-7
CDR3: CASNIGQGGSYEQYF
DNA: TGTGCCAGCAACATTGGACAGGGGGGCTCCTACGAGCAGTACTTC

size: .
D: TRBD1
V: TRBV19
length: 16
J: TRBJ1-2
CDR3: CASTLWTGGEVYGYTF
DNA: TGTGCCAGTACACTCTGGACAGGGGGCGAGGTATATGGCTACACCTTC

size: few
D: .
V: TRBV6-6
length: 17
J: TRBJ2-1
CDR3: CASSRGGATGLYNEQFF
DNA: TGTGCCAGCAGTCGCGGGGGCGCGACAGGGCTATACAATGAGCAGTTCTTC

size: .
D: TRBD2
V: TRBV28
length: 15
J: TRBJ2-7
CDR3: CASSLLVSGRYEQYF
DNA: TGTGCCAGCAGTTTGTTGGTTAGCGGGAGGTACGAGCAGTACTTC

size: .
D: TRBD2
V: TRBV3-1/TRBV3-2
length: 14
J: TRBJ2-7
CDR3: CASSQGLANYEQYF
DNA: TGTGCCAGCAGCCAAGGACTAGCGAACTACGAGCAGTACTTC

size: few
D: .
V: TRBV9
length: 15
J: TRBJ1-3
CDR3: CASSVAVHSGNTIYF
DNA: TGTGCCAGCAGCGTAGCTGTACATTCTGGAAACACCATATATTTT

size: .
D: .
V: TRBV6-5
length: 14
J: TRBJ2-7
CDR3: CASSNRAVSYEQYF
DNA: TGTGCCAGCAGTAACAGGGCCGTCTCCTACGAGCAGTACTTC

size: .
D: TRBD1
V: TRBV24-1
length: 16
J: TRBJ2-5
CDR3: CATSETGTGAQETQYF
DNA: TGTGCCACCAGTGAAACCGGGACAGGGGCCCAAGAGACCCAGTACTTC

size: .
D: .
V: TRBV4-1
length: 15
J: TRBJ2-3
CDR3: CASSPGGDPGDTQYF
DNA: TGCGCCAGCAGCCCAGGAGGGGACCCAGGGGATACGCAGTATTTT

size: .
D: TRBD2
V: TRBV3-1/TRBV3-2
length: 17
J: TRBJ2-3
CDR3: CASSHEGLAGVTDTQYF
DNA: TGTGCCAGCAGCCATGAGGGCCTAGCGGGGGTCACAGATACGCAGTATTTT

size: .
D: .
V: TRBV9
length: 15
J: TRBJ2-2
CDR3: CASSVQDSYTGELFF
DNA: TGTGCCAGCAGCGTTCAGGACAGTTACACCGGGGAGCTGTTTTTT

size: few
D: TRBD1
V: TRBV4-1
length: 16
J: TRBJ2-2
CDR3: CASSLGQGMKTGELFF
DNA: TGCGCCAGCAGCCTTGGACAGGGTATGAAGACCGGGGAGCTGTTTTTT

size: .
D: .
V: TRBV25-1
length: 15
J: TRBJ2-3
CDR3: CASSGDRGEWDTQYF
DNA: TGTGCCAGCAGTGGCGATCGCGGGGAGTGGGATACGCAGTATTTT

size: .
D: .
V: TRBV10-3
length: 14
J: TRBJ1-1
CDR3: CAIKLSPGGTEAFF
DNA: TGTGCCATCAAGCTGTCTCCGGGGGGCACTGAAGCTTTCTTT

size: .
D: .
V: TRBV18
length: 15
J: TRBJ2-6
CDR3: CASSPEGVGANVLTF
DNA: TGTGCCAGCTCACCCGAAGGGGTCGGGGCCAACGTCCTGACTTTC

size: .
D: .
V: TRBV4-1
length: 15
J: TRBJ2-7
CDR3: CASSQRDAGPYEQYF
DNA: TGCGCCAGCAGCCAAAGGGATGCGGGACCCTACGAGCAGTACTTC

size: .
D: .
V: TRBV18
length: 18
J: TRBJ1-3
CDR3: CASSPPQQTVRSGNTIYF
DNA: TGTGCCAGCTCACCCCCACAACAGACAGTCCGCTCTGGAAACACCATATATTTT

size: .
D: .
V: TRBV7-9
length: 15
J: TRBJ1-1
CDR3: CASSLEGGMNTEAFF
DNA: TGTGCCAGCAGCTTAGAGGGGGGGATGAACACTGAAGCTTTCTTT

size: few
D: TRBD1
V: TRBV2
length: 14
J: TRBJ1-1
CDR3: CASSEETGGTEAFF
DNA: TGTGCCAGCAGTGAAGAAACAGGGGGCACTGAAGCTTTCTTT

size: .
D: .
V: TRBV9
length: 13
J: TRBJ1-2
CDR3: CASSVGGSYGYTF
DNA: TGTGCCAGCAGCGTAGGGGGCAGCTATGGCTACACCTTC

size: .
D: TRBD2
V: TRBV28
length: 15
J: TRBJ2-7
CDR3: CASTTGSGATYEQYF
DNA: TGTGCCAGCACGACGGGTAGCGGGGCGACCTACGAGCAGTACTTC

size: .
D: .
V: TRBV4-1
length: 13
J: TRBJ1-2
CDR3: CASSQTQNYGYTF
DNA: TGCGCCAGCAGCCAGACACAAAACTATGGCTACACCTTC

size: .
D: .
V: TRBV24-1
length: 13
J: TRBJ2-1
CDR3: CATSDLRGGEQFF
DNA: TGTGCCACCAGTGATTTGAGGGGCGGTGAGCAGTTCTTC

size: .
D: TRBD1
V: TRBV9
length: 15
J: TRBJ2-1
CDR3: CASSFGQGLQGEQFF
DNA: TGTGCCAGCAGCTTTGGACAGGGGCTTCAAGGTGAGCAGTTCTTC

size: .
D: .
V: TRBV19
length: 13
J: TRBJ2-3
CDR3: CASNIAGTDTQYF
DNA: TGTGCCAGTAATATAGCGGGCACAGATACGCAGTATTTT

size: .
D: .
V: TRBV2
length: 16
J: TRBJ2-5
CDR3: CASSEQTPAAKGTQYF
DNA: TGTGCCAGCAGTGAGCAGACGCCAGCGGCCAAGGGTACCCAGTACTTC

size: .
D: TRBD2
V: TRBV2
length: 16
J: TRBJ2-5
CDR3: CASSVRTSGVGETQYF
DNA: TGTGCCAGCAGTGTTCGGACTAGCGGGGTCGGGGAGACCCAGTACTTC

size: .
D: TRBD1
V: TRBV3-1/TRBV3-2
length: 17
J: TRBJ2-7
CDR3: CASSQDSTRQGPWEQYF
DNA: TGTGCCAGCAGCCAAGATTCGACGCGACAGGGCCCGTGGGAGCAGTACTTC

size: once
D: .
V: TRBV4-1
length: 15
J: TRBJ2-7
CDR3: CASSHSQVSAYEQYF
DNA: TGCGCCAGCAGCCACTCACAGGTTTCCGCGTACGAGCAGTACTTC

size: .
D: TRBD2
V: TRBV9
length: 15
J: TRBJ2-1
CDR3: CASSATSGRDYEQFF
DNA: TGTGCCAGCAGCGCTACTAGCGGGAGAGACTATGAGCAGTTCTTC

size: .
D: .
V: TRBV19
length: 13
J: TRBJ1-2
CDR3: CASSMRENYGYTF
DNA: TGTGCCAGTAGTATGAGGGAGAACTATGGCTACACCTTC

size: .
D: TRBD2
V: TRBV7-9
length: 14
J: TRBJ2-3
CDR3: CASVRTSVSDTQYF
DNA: TGTGCCTCGGTTAGGACTAGCGTCTCAGATACGCAGTATTTT

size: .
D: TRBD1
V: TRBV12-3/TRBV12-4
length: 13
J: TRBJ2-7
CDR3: CASSSGTGDEQYF
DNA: TGTGCCAGCAGTTCGGGGACAGGGGACGAGCAGTACTTC

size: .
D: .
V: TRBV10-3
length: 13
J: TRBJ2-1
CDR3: CAISESTSNEQFF
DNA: TGTGCCATCAGTGAGTCGACTAGCAATGAGCAGTTCTTC

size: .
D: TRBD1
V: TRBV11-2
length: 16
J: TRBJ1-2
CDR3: CASSLDPDRINYGYTF
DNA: TGTGCCAGCAGCTTAGATCCGGACAGGATTAACTATGGCTACACCTTC

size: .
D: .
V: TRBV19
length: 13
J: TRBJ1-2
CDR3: CASSMTGNYGYTF
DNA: TGTGCCAGTAGTATGACAGGCAACTATGGCTACACCTTC

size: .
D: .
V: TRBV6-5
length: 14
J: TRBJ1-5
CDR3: CASKSGAGDQPQHF
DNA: TGTGCCAGCAAGTCAGGGGCGGGAGATCAGCCCCAGCATTTT

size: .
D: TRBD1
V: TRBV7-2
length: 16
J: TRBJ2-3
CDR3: CASSLGMSGGLDTQYF
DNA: TGTGCCAGCAGCTTAGGGATGTCAGGGGGATTGGATACGCAGTATTTT

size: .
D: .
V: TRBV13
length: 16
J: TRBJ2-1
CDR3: CASSPPGLSPRNEQFF
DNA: TGTGCCAGCAGCCCGCCGGGACTTTCCCCTCGGAATGAGCAGTTCTTC

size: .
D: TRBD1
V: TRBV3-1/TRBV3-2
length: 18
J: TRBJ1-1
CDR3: CASSQNRDRLAMNTEAFF
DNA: TGTGCCAGCAGCCAAAACCGGGACAGGTTAGCGATGAACACTGAAGCTTTCTTT

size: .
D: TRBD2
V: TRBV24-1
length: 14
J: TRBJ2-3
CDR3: CATSLGGSRDTQYF
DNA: TGTGCCACCAGTCTGGGCGGGAGTCGAGATACGCAGTATTTT

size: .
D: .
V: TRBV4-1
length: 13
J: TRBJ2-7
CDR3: CASSQGRAYEQYF
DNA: TGCGCCAGCAGCCAGGGTCGGGCCTACGAGCAGTACTTC

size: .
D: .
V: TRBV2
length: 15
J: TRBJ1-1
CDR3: CASSSDQGMNTEAFF
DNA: TGTGCCAGCAGTTCAGACCAGGGGATGAACACTGAAGCTTTCTTT

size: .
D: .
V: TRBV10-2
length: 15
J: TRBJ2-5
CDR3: CASSESRGYQETQYF
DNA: TGCGCCAGCAGTGAGTCGAGGGGGTACCAAGAGACCCAGTACTTC

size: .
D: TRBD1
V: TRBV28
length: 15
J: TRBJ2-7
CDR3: CASSSQGLLLYEQYF
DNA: TGTGCCAGCAGTTCACAGGGGCTACTTCTCTACGAGCAGTACTTC